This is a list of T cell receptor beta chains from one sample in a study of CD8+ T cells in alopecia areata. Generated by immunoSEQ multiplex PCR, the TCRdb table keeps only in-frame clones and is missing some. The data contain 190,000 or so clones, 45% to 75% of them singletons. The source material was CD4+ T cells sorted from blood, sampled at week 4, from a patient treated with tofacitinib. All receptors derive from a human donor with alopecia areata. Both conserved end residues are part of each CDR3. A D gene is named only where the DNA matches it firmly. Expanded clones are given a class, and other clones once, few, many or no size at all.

CDR3 DNA: TGCAGCGTTGCACAGGACCACCAAAATTCACCCCTCCACTTT
CDR3 protein: CSVAQDHQNSPLHF
V gene: TRBV29-1
D gene: NA
CDR3 length: 14
J gene: TRBJ1-6
clone size: NA

CDR3 DNA: TGCAGTGCTTCGCCCGGGGAGACCCAGTACTTC
CDR3 protein: CSASPGETQYF
V gene: TRBV20-1
D gene: NA
CDR3 length: 11
J gene: TRBJ2-5
clone size: NA

CDR3 DNA: TGTGCTAGCGGGGCCGGGGAGCTGTTTTTT
CDR3 protein: CASGAGELFF
V gene: TRBV7-7
D gene: TRBD2
CDR3 length: 10
J gene: TRBJ2-2
clone size: NA

CDR3 DNA: TGTGCCAGCTCTTTTGGACAGGCGGGCTACACCTTC
CDR3 protein: CASSFGQAGYTF
V gene: TRBV6-5
D gene: TRBD1
CDR3 length: 12
J gene: TRBJ1-2
clone size: NA

CDR3 DNA: TGTGCCAGCAGTTACTCAGGAAGGGACAATGAGCAGTTCTTC
CDR3 protein: CASSYSGRDNEQFF
V gene: TRBV6-5
D gene: NA
CDR3 length: 14
J gene: TRBJ2-1
clone size: few

CDR3 DNA: TGTGCCAGCAGGGCCACGGGGGCTAGAGAGACCCAGTACTTC
CDR3 protein: CASRATGARETQYF
V gene: TRBV27
D gene: NA
CDR3 length: 14
J gene: TRBJ2-5
clone size: few

CDR3 DNA: TGTGCCAGCAGCCAAGCCAGGGGGAATGAGCAGTTCTTC
CDR3 protein: CASSQARGNEQFF
V gene: TRBV14
D gene: TRBD1
CDR3 length: 13
J gene: TRBJ2-1
clone size: NA

CDR3 DNA: TGTGCCAGCAGTGCCCCGGGACAGGGTGTACAGCACGAGCAGTACTTC
CDR3 protein: CASSAPGQGVQHEQYF
V gene: TRBV6-1
D gene: TRBD1
CDR3 length: 16
J gene: TRBJ2-7
clone size: NA

CDR3 DNA: TGCGCCAGCAGCTTTCGGGGCGGCACTGAAGCTTTCTTT
CDR3 protein: CASSFRGGTEAFF
V gene: TRBV5-1
D gene: NA
CDR3 length: 13
J gene: TRBJ1-1
clone size: NA

CDR3 DNA: TGTGCCAGCTTGAGGGGGGGCTACAATGAGCAGTTCTTC
CDR3 protein: CASLRGGYNEQFF
V gene: TRBV7-9
D gene: NA
CDR3 length: 13
J gene: TRBJ2-1
clone size: NA

CDR3 DNA: TGTGCCAGCAGCCCCCCCCGGGACAGAGCCTACGAGCAGTACTTC
CDR3 protein: CASSPPRDRAYEQYF
V gene: TRBV7-2
D gene: TRBD1
CDR3 length: 15
J gene: TRBJ2-7
clone size: few

CDR3 DNA: TGTGCCAGCAGTTTCCAGGACAGGGGGTCACCCCTCCACTTT
CDR3 protein: CASSFQDRGSPLHF
V gene: TRBV27
D gene: TRBD1
CDR3 length: 14
J gene: TRBJ1-6
clone size: NA

CDR3 DNA: TGCGCCAGCAGCCAAGAAGTCCGGGGGGGGCCCTATGAGCAGTTCTTC
CDR3 protein: CASSQEVRGGPYEQFF
V gene: TRBV4-3
D gene: TRBD2
CDR3 length: 16
J gene: TRBJ2-1
clone size: NA

CDR3 DNA: TGCGCCAGCAGCCAAGATTCAACCCGTGGCAACTATGGCTACACCTTC
CDR3 protein: CASSQDSTRGNYGYTF
V gene: TRBV4-1
D gene: NA
CDR3 length: 16
J gene: TRBJ1-2
clone size: NA

CDR3 DNA: TGCAGCGTTGGTAGGCCGAGCACCTACAATGAGCAGTTCTTC
CDR3 protein: CSVGRPSTYNEQFF
V gene: TRBV29-1
D gene: NA
CDR3 length: 14
J gene: TRBJ2-1
clone size: NA

CDR3 DNA: TGCGCCAGCAGCTCCGGGACGGCGACCTACGAGCAGTACTTC
CDR3 protein: CASSSGTATYEQYF
V gene: TRBV5-1
D gene: NA
CDR3 length: 14
J gene: TRBJ2-7
clone size: NA

CDR3 DNA: TGCAGCGTTGCCCCGTTGGTTCCCACTGAAGCTTTCTTT
CDR3 protein: CSVAPLVPTEAFF
V gene: TRBV29-1
D gene: NA
CDR3 length: 13
J gene: TRBJ1-1
clone size: few

CDR3 DNA: TGCGCCAGCAGCCGCACTATAGGCCCTCATACTACAGATACGCAGTATTTT
CDR3 protein: CASSRTIGPHTTDTQYF
V gene: TRBV4-3
D gene: NA
CDR3 length: 17
J gene: TRBJ2-3
clone size: NA

CDR3 DNA: TGCGCCAGCAGCTTAAGGGCCTCGGACACTGAAGCTTTCTTT
CDR3 protein: CASSLRASDTEAFF
V gene: TRBV5-1
D gene: NA
CDR3 length: 14
J gene: TRBJ1-1
clone size: NA

CDR3 DNA: TGTGCCATCAGAGGGACAGGGGACCAGCCCCAGCATTTT
CDR3 protein: CAIRGTGDQPQHF
V gene: TRBV10-3
D gene: TRBD1
CDR3 length: 13
J gene: TRBJ1-5
clone size: few

CDR3 DNA: TGTGCCAGTAATCCGGACAGGGCAGGGGCCAACGTCCTGACTTTC
CDR3 protein: CASNPDRAGANVLTF
V gene: TRBV2
D gene: TRBD1
CDR3 length: 15
J gene: TRBJ2-6
clone size: NA

CDR3 DNA: TGTGCCAGCAGCCCAACCGGGGGGGTTATGAACACTGAAGCTTTCTTT
CDR3 protein: CASSPTGGVMNTEAFF
V gene: TRBV7-9
D gene: NA
CDR3 length: 16
J gene: TRBJ1-1
clone size: few

CDR3 DNA: TGTGCCTGGAGTTCACTAGTAGGGACAGGGGGAAATGGCTACACCTTC
CDR3 protein: CAWSSLVGTGGNGYTF
V gene: TRBV30
D gene: TRBD1
CDR3 length: 16
J gene: TRBJ1-2
clone size: NA

CDR3 DNA: TGCGCCAGCAGCCAAGATGGGAGCTCTGGAAACACCATATATTTT
CDR3 protein: CASSQDGSSGNTIYF
V gene: TRBV4-1
D gene: NA
CDR3 length: 15
J gene: TRBJ1-3
clone size: NA

CDR3 DNA: TGTGCCTGGAGTGACAAAGCGGGGGGCGGACCCGGGGAGCTGTTTTTT
CDR3 protein: CAWSDKAGGGPGELFF
V gene: TRBV30
D gene: TRBD2
CDR3 length: 16
J gene: TRBJ2-2
clone size: NA

CDR3 DNA: TGTGCCAGCAGAAACTCAGATACGCAGTATTTT
CDR3 protein: CASRNSDTQYF
V gene: TRBV6-5
D gene: NA
CDR3 length: 11
J gene: TRBJ2-3
clone size: NA

CDR3 DNA: TGTGCTAGTGGTTTGATGCAGGGTGGAGGCCAGCCCCAGCATTTT
CDR3 protein: CASGLMQGGGQPQHF
V gene: TRBV12-5
D gene: NA
CDR3 length: 15
J gene: TRBJ1-5
clone size: NA

CDR3 DNA: TGTGCCAGCATGCGCACATACCAGGGGGAATTAACCTACAATGAGCAGTTCTTC
CDR3 protein: CASMRTYQGELTYNEQFF
V gene: TRBV5-6
D gene: TRBD1
CDR3 length: 18
J gene: TRBJ2-1
clone size: few

CDR3 DNA: TGTGCCTGGAGTGTTGTGGTTTGGGTAACCGGGACACCCAACACCGGGGAGCTGTTTTTT
CDR3 protein: CAWSVVVWVTGTPNTGELFF
V gene: TRBV30
D gene: NA
CDR3 length: 20
J gene: TRBJ2-2
clone size: NA

CDR3 DNA: TGTGCCTGGAGTGGGGACAGGAATTCACCCCTCCACTTT
CDR3 protein: CAWSGDRNSPLHF
V gene: TRBV30
D gene: TRBD1
CDR3 length: 13
J gene: TRBJ1-6
clone size: NA

CDR3 DNA: TGCGCCAGCAGCTCCGGGACACACACCGGGGAGCTGTTTTTT
CDR3 protein: CASSSGTHTGELFF
V gene: TRBV5-1
D gene: NA
CDR3 length: 14
J gene: TRBJ2-2
clone size: NA

CDR3 DNA: TGTGCCAGCTCACCAGACCCTCTTCGCCGATTCGAAAAACTGTTTTTT
CDR3 protein: CASSPDPLRRFEKLFF
V gene: TRBV18
D gene: NA
CDR3 length: 16
J gene: TRBJ1-4
clone size: few

CDR3 DNA: TGTGCCAGCAGTTCGGGACAGACCGGGAATGGCTACACCTTC
CDR3 protein: CASSSGQTGNGYTF
V gene: TRBV27
D gene: TRBD1
CDR3 length: 14
J gene: TRBJ1-2
clone size: NA

CDR3 DNA: TGTGCCAGCAGCCGCCTCCTAAGCTTGAGCACAGATACGCAGTATTTT
CDR3 protein: CASSRLLSLSTDTQYF
V gene: TRBV4-2
D gene: NA
CDR3 length: 16
J gene: TRBJ2-3
clone size: few

CDR3 DNA: TGTGCCAGCAGCTTACTTAGGCTGGATGGCTACACCTTC
CDR3 protein: CASSLLRLDGYTF
V gene: TRBV5-6
D gene: NA
CDR3 length: 13
J gene: TRBJ1-2
clone size: once

CDR3 DNA: TGCAGCGCCGATGAGGGGCGGGGAGCAGATACGCAGTATTTT
CDR3 protein: CSADEGRGADTQYF
V gene: TRBV29-1
D gene: NA
CDR3 length: 14
J gene: TRBJ2-3
clone size: NA

CDR3 DNA: TGTGCCAGCAGTCTGGGGGGGCCCGAGGGAGATACGCAGTATTTT
CDR3 protein: CASSLGGPEGDTQYF
V gene: TRBV25-1
D gene: NA
CDR3 length: 15
J gene: TRBJ2-3
clone size: NA